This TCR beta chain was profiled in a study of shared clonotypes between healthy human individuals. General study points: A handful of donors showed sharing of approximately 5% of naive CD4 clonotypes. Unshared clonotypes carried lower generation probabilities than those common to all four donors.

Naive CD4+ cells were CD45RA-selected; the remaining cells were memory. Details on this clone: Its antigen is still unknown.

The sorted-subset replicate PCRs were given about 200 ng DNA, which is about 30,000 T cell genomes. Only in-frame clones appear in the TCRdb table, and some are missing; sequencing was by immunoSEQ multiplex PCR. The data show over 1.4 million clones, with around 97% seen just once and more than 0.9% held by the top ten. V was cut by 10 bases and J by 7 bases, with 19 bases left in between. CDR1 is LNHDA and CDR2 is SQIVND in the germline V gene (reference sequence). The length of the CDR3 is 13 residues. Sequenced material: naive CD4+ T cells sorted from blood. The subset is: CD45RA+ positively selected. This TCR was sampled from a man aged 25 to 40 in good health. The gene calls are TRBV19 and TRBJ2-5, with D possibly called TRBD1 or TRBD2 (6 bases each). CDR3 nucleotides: TGTGCCACCGGAACAGGGACCGGGGGGACCCAGTACTTC. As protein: CATGTGTGGTQYF.